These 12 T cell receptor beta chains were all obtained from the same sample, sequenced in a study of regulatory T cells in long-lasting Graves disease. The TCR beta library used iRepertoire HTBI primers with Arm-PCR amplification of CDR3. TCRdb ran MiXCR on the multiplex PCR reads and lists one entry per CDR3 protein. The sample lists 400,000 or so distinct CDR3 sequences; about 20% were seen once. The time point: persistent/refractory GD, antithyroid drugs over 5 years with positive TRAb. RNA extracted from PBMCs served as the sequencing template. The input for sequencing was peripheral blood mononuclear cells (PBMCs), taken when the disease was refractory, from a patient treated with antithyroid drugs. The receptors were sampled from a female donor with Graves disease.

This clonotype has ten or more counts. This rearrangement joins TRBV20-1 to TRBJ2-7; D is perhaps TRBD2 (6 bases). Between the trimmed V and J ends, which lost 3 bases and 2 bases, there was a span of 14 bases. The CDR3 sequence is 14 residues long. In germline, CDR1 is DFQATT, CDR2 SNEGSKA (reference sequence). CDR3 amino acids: CSASTGLETYEQYF. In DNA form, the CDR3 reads TGCAGTGCTAGCACGGGACTCGAAACCTACGAGCAGTACTTC.

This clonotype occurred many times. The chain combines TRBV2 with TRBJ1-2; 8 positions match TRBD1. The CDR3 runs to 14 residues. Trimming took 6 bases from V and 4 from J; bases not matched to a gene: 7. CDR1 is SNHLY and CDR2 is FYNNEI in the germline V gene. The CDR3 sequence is CASSQQGESYGYTF. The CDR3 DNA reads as TGTGCCAGCAGCCAACAGGGGGAGTCCTATGGCTACACCTTC.

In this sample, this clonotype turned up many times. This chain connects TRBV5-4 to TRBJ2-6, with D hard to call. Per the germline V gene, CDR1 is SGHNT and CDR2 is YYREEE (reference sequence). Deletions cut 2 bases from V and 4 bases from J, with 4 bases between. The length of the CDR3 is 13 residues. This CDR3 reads CASSFLGANVLTF. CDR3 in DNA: TGTGCCAGCAGCTTTCTCGGGGCCAACGTCCTGACTTTC.

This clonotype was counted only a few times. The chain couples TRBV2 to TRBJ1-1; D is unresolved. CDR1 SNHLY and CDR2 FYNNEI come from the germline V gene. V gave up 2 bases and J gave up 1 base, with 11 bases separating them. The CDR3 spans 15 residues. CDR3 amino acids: CASSENVFGNTEAFF. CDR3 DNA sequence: TGTGCCAGCAGTGAAAACGTTTTTGGGAACACTGAAGCTTTCTTT.

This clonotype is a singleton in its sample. The CDR3 nucleotides read TGTGCCAGCAGTCGGAACTCTGGAAACACCATATATTTT. Residues: CASSRNSGNTIYF. This sequence joins TRBV28 and TRBJ1-3; D uncertain. V lost 5 bases, J lost 0 bases, and 5 bases lay in between. The CDR3 spans 13 residues. Germline V gene sequence: CDR1 MDHEN, CDR2 SYDVKM.

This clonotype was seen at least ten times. The CDR3 sequence is CASSLKTGGTEAFF. CDR3 coding DNA: TGTGCCAGCAGCTTAAAGACAGGGGGCACTGAAGCTTTCTTT. This chain links TRBV7-8 with TRBJ1-1; 9 nucleotides line up with TRBD1. Germline loops: CDR1 SGHVS, CDR2 FQNEAQ. The V gene end was trimmed by 2 bases and the J gene end by 4 bases; junction bases not matched to a gene: 2. The CDR3 runs 14 residues.

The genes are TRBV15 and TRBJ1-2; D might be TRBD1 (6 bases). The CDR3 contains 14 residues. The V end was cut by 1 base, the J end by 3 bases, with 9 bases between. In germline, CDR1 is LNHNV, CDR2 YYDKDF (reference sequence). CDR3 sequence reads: CATSRGAGDYGYTF. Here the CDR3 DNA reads TGTGCCACCAGCAGAGGGGCAGGGGACTATGGCTACACCTTC. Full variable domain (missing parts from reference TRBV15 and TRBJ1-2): DAMVIQNPRYQVTQFGKPVTLSCSQTLNHNVMYWYQQKSSQAPKLLFHYYDKDFNNEADTPDNFQSRRPNTSFCFLDIRSPGLGDTAMYLCATSRGAGDYGYTFGSGTRLTVV.

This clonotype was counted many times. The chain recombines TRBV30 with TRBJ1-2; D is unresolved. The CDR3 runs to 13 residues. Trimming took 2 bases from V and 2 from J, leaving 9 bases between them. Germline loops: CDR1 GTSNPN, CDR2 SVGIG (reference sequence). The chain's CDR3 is CAWSPGNNYGYTF. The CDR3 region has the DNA TGTGCCTGGAGTCCCGGGAACAACTATGGCTACACCTTC. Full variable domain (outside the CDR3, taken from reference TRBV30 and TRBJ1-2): SQTIHQWPATLVQPVGSPLSLECTVEGTSNPNLYWYRQAAGRGLQLLFYSVGIGQISSEVPQNLSASRPQDRQFILSSKKLLLSDSGFYLCAWSPGNNYGYTFGSGTRLTVV.

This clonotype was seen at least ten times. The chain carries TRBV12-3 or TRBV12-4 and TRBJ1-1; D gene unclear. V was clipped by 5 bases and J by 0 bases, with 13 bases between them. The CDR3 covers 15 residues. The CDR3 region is CASSVGSGLNTEAFF. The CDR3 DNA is TGTGCCAGCAGTGTGGGCTCGGGCCTGAACACTGAAGCTTTCTTT.

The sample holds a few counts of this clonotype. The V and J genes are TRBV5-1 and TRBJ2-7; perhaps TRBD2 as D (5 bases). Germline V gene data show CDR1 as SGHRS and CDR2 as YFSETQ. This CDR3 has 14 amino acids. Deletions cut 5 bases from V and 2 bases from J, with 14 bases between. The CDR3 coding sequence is TGCGCCAGCAGACCTTCTGAGGGAGCCTACGAGCAGTACTTC. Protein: CASRPSEGAYEQYF.

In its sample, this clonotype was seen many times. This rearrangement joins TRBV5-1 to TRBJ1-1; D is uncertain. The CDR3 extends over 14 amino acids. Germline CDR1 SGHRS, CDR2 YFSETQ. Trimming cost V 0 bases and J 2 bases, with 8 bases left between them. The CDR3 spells CASSLDRSNTEAFF. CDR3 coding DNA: TGCGCCAGCAGCTTGGACCGGTCTAACACTGAAGCTTTCTTT. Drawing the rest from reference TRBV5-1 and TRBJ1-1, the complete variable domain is KAGVTQTPRYLIKTRGQQVTLSCSPISGHRSVSWYQQTPGQGLQFLFEYFSETQRNKGNFPGRFSGRQFSNSRSEMNVSTLELGDSALYLCASSLDRSNTEAFFGQGTRLTVV.

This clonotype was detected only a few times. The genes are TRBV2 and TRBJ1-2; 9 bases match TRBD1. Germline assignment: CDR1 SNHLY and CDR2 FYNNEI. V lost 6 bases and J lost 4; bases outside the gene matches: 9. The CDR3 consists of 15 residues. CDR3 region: CASRPRTGDVYGYTF. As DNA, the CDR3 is TGTGCCAGCAGGCCCAGGACAGGGGACGTCTATGGCTACACCTTC. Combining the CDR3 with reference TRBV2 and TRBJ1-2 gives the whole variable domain EPEVTQTPSHQVTQMGQEVILRCVPISNHLYFYWYRQILGQKVEFLVSFYNNEISEKSEIFDDQFSVERPDGSNFTLKIRSTKLEDSAMYFCASRPRTGDVYGYTFGSGTRLTVV.